This T cell receptor beta chain was recovered during a study of blood T cell repertoires in COVID-19. As for the study in general: Acute-phase and convalescent COVID-19 samples originated in the United States, Italy and Spain.

Using immunoSEQ multiplex PCR, the repertoire was profiled, and TCRdb retains in-frame clones only, with some absent. In the table there are about 300,000 clones, around 85% of which are singletons. The CDR3 contains 14 residues. Losses at the gene ends were 6 bases for V and 10 bases for J; bases not matched to a gene: 10. Germline CDR1 reads MDHEN; CDR2 reads SYDVKM. This clone was found once. Seattle cases were enrolled at active infection and followed longitudinally. The sequence was collected from a human donor with COVID-19, enrolled during active disease. The donor label of this sample is uncertain. The specimen was peripheral blood. The chain uses TRBV28 and TRBJ1-4; 8 positions agree with TRBD1. CDR3 DNA: TGTGCCAGCAGCCCCGGACAGGGTTGGGGAAAACTGTTTTTT. Its protein product is CASSPGQGWGKLFF.